This is a list of T cell receptor beta chains from one sample in a study of shared clonotypes between healthy human individuals. Assay: immunoSEQ multiplex PCR; the TCRdb copy retains only in-frame clones and omits some. The sample shows about 640,000 clones, around 72% of them seen only once. Input material: memory CD4+ T cells sorted from blood. The receptors here all came from a woman aged 25 to 39 in good health. Each CDR3 is given with its conserved first and last residue. The D gene is left open where the match is weak. Rows give clone size only sometimes, using once, few, many, or a class for an expanded clone.

D gene: .
V gene: TRBV30
clone size: .
J gene: TRBJ1-1
CDR3 length: 13
CDR3 protein: CAWMGTWDTEAFF
CDR3 DNA: TGTGCCTGGATGGGGACTTGGGACACTGAAGCTTTCTTT

D gene: .
V gene: TRBV5-4
clone size: .
J gene: TRBJ2-1
CDR3 length: 16
CDR3 protein: CASSLGGALGLSEQFF
CDR3 DNA: TGTGCCAGCAGCTTGGGAGGGGCCCTCGGGCTATCAGAGCAGTTCTTC

D gene: TRBD2
V gene: TRBV5-1
clone size: .
J gene: TRBJ2-1
CDR3 length: 16
CDR3 protein: CASSLSSGYSYNEQFF
CDR3 DNA: TGCGCCAGCAGCTTGTCTAGCGGGTACTCCTACAATGAGCAGTTCTTC

D gene: .
V gene: TRBV18
clone size: .
J gene: TRBJ2-4
CDR3 length: 14
CDR3 protein: CASSHKDEANIQYF
CDR3 DNA: TGTGCCAGCTCTCATAAGGACGAGGCAAACATTCAGTACTTC

D gene: .
V gene: TRBV28
clone size: .
J gene: TRBJ1-1
CDR3 length: 14
CDR3 protein: CATKVRSPSTEAFF
CDR3 DNA: TGTGCCACCAAGGTACGATCCCCGAGCACTGAAGCTTTCTTT

D gene: .
V gene: TRBV19
clone size: .
J gene: TRBJ1-1
CDR3 length: 14
CDR3 protein: CASSRYGGGTEAFF
CDR3 DNA: TGTGCCAGTAGCCGATACGGGGGTGGCACTGAAGCTTTCTTT

D gene: .
V gene: TRBV9
clone size: .
J gene: TRBJ1-5
CDR3 length: 15
CDR3 protein: CASSVDGGGYQPQHF
CDR3 DNA: TGTGCCAGCAGCGTAGATGGGGGGGGTTATCAGCCCCAGCATTTT

D gene: TRBD1
V gene: TRBV4-2
clone size: .
J gene: TRBJ2-7
CDR3 length: 15
CDR3 protein: CASSQDRTGWDEQYF
CDR3 DNA: TGTGCCAGCAGCCAAGATCGGACAGGCTGGGACGAGCAGTACTTC

D gene: TRBD2
V gene: TRBV5-1
clone size: many
J gene: TRBJ2-1
CDR3 length: 15
CDR3 protein: CASSPSSGGYNEQFF
CDR3 DNA: TGCGCCAGCAGCCCCAGTTCGGGGGGGTACAATGAGCAGTTCTTC

D gene: .
V gene: TRBV28
clone size: .
J gene: TRBJ2-2
CDR3 length: 14
CDR3 protein: CASRDQGNTGELFF
CDR3 DNA: TGTGCCAGCAGGGACCAGGGGAACACCGGGGAGCTGTTTTTT

D gene: TRBD2
V gene: TRBV19
clone size: once
J gene: TRBJ2-7
CDR3 length: 15
CDR3 protein: CASSRISGMGREQYF
CDR3 DNA: TGTGCCAGTAGTCGTATTAGCGGGATGGGGCGCGAGCAGTACTTC

D gene: TRBD2
V gene: TRBV5-1
clone size: .
J gene: TRBJ2-2
CDR3 length: 18
CDR3 protein: CASSLVRLAGVRTGELFF
CDR3 DNA: TGCGCCAGCAGCTTGGTCCGGCTAGCGGGAGTTCGTACCGGGGAGCTGTTTTTT

D gene: TRBD1
V gene: TRBV6-5
clone size: .
J gene: TRBJ1-1
CDR3 length: 14
CDR3 protein: CASSYDRGIPEAFF
CDR3 DNA: TGTGCCAGCAGTTACGACAGGGGAATACCTGAAGCTTTCTTT

D gene: .
V gene: TRBV10-3
clone size: .
J gene: TRBJ1-3
CDR3 length: 14
CDR3 protein: CAIRAMGSGNTIYF
CDR3 DNA: TGTGCCATCAGGGCGATGGGCTCTGGAAACACCATATATTTT

D gene: .
V gene: TRBV6-5
clone size: .
J gene: TRBJ1-2
CDR3 length: 14
CDR3 protein: CASSYFAGLSGYTF
CDR3 DNA: TGTGCCAGCAGTTACTTTGCAGGCCTCAGTGGCTACACCTTC

D gene: TRBD1
V gene: TRBV6-5
clone size: .
J gene: TRBJ2-7
CDR3 length: 14
CDR3 protein: CASSHRGDSYEQYF
CDR3 DNA: TGTGCCAGCAGCCACAGGGGCGACTCCTACGAGCAGTACTTC

D gene: TRBD2
V gene: TRBV5-1
clone size: .
J gene: TRBJ2-1
CDR3 length: 14
CDR3 protein: CASSLAGAYNEQFF
CDR3 DNA: TGCGCCAGCAGTTTAGCGGGAGCTTACAATGAGCAGTTCTTC

D gene: TRBD1
V gene: TRBV10-3
clone size: few
J gene: TRBJ1-5
CDR3 length: 14
CDR3 protein: CAIKGQYSNQPQHF
CDR3 DNA: TGTGCCATCAAGGGACAGTATAGCAATCAGCCCCAGCATTTT

D gene: .
V gene: TRBV28
clone size: few
J gene: TRBJ1-2
CDR3 length: 14
CDR3 protein: CASSAVTLNYGYTF
CDR3 DNA: TGTGCCAGCAGTGCCGTTACCCTGAACTATGGCTACACCTTC

D gene: .
V gene: TRBV5-1
clone size: .
J gene: TRBJ1-1
CDR3 length: 14
CDR3 protein: CASSFQRNQGEAFF
CDR3 DNA: TGTGCCAGCAGCTTTCAAAGGAACCAGGGGGAAGCTTTCTTT

D gene: .
V gene: TRBV11-1
clone size: .
J gene: TRBJ2-1
CDR3 length: 15
CDR3 protein: CASSLGLATYNEQFF
CDR3 DNA: TGTGCCAGCAGCTTAGGGCTAGCGACCTACAATGAGCAGTTCTTC

D gene: .
V gene: TRBV7-9
clone size: .
J gene: TRBJ2-5
CDR3 length: 12
CDR3 protein: CASSSVQETQYF
CDR3 DNA: TGTGCCAGCAGCTCAGTTCAAGAGACCCAGTACTTC

D gene: TRBD1
V gene: TRBV5-5
clone size: .
J gene: TRBJ2-2
CDR3 length: 15
CDR3 protein: CASSSTRQGTGELFF
CDR3 DNA: TGTGCCAGCAGCAGTACCAGACAGGGGACCGGGGAGCTGTTTTTT

D gene: .
V gene: TRBV9
clone size: .
J gene: TRBJ2-7
CDR3 length: 15
CDR3 protein: CASSVDGTLVFEQYF
CDR3 DNA: TGTGCCAGCAGCGTAGACGGGACCCTGGTTTTCGAGCAGTACTTC